This is a list of T cell receptor beta chains from one sample in a study of blood T cell repertoires in COVID-19. TCRdb's table, derived via immunoSEQ multiplex PCR, lists solely in-frame clones and lacks some. This repertoire shows 280,000 or so clones, approximately 89% found once; its top ten account for 2.5% to 3.5%. Sample: PBMCs or T cells enriched from blood (not recorded which). The receptors shown here come from a woman aged 45 to 65 who had been exposed to COVID-19. Each CDR3 is given with its conserved first and last residue. The order of the fields is V gene, CDR3 protein.

TRBV5-1 CASSLAPSNNSPLHF
TRBV4-1 CASGLAGGNTGELFF
TRBV5-1 CASSSFPTGTTNEKLFF
TRBV10-2 CASSAGAGGNEQYF
TRBV5-4 CASSSSDRGSEKLFF
TRBV2 CASSDSRQDCAEAFF
TRBV14 CASSPSSGDAGELFF
TRBV2 CASSEGLNYGYTF
TRBV30 CAWSGRTGTVPLHF
TRBV4-1 CASSQFVEVSSPQHF
TRBV3-1/TRBV3-2 CASSKGGGGVMNTEAFF
TRBV3-1/TRBV3-2 CASSQVRLAGDTGELFF
TRBV5-1 CASSLPGQGAAGELFF
TRBV19 CASSIGGSMADTQYF
TRBV5-4 CASSNGQGIGGYTF
TRBV28 CASSLTPTGREQYF
TRBV6-5 CASSYRREYEQYF
TRBV7-2 CASSPQGAQGGYTF
TRBV28 CASSTTDSSNQPQHF
TRBV5-1 CASSSGTDNSPLHF
TRBV20-1 CSARGASQYF
TRBV2 CASRGSDSYEQYF
TRBV19 CASSTSGQKPSFTQYF
TRBV7-2 CASSSGGSYEQYF
TRBV5-1 CASSRDRGIGGELFF
TRBV5-4 CASSWGTSGGNEQFF
TRBV3-1/TRBV3-2 CASSQRGALDEQFF
TRBV11-2 CASSRSGKNTGELFF
TRBV10-3 CAISESTWGGGNEQFF